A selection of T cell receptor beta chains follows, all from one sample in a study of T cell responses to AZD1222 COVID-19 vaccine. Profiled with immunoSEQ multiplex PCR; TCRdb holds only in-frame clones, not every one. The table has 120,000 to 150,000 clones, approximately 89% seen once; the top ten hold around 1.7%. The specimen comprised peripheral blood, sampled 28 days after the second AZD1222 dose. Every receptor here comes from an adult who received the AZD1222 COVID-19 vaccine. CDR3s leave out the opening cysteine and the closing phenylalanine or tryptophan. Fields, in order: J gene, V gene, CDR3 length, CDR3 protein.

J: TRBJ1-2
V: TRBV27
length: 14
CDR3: ASSVSAGSYNSGYT

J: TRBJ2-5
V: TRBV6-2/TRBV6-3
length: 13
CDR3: ASSPLGTPQETQY

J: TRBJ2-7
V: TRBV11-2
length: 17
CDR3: ASSFPWSRRGPGTYEQY

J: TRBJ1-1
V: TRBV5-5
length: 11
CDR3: ASSYLWEAEAF

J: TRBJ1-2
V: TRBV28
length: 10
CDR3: ASSLRGYGYT

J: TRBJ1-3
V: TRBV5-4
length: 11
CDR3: ASSLGLGNTIY

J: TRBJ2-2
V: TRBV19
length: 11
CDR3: ASSPVANGELF

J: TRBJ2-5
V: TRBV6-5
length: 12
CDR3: ASSQRTVQETQY

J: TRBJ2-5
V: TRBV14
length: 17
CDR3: ASSQDRMGGHPPQETQY

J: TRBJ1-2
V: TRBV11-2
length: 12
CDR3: ASTPVGGDYGYT

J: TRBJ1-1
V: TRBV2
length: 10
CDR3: ASTRANTEAF

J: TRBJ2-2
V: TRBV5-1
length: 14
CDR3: ASSLAIGPNTGELF

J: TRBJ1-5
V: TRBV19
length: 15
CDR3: ASSIGQGAPFSQPQH

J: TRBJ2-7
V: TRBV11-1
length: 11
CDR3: ASSLGSHYEQY

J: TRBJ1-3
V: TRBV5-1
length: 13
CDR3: ASSFYGAAGNTIY

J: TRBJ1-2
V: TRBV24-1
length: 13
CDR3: ATSPPGAVIDGYT

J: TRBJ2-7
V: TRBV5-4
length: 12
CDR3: ASSLEGGDYEQY

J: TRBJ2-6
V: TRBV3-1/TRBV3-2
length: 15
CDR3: ASSQDLGGAGANVLT

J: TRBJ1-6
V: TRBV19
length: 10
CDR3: ASTEAGWPLH

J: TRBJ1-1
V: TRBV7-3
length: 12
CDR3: ASSLGDSNTEAF

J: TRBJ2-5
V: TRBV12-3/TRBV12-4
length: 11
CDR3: ASSRGVQETQY

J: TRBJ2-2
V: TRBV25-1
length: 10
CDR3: ASSLRSGELF

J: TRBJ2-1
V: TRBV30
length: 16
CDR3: AWSGLSRRVSSYNEQF

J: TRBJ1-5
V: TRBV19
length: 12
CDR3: ASSGDGSNQPQH

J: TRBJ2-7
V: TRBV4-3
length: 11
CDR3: ASSQDRGYEQY

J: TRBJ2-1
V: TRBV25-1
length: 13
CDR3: ASSVLAGANNEQF

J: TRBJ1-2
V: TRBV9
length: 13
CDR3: ASSVAPGGEHGYT

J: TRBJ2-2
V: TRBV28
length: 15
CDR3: ASKGLAGGPNTGELF

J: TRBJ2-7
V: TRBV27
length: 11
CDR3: ASSFGTAYEQY

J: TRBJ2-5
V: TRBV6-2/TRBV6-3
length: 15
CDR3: ASSSPNYGLGQETQY

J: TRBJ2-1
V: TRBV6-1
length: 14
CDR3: ASSDRRVDWNNEQF

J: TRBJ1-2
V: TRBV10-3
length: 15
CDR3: AIRLSTGGQYNYGYT

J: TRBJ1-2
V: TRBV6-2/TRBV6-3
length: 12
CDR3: ASSYLGAIYGYT

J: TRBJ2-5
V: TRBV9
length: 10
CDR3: ASSIREETQY

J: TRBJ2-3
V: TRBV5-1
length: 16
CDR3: ASSGGTGASIGTDTQY

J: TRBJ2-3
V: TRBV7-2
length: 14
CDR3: ASSLKGTGSTDTQY

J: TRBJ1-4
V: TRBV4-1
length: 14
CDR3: ASSQILDSTNEKLF

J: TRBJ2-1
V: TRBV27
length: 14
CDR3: ASSSLTSGPYNEQF

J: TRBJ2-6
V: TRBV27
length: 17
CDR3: ASSSHTGTSDSGANVLT

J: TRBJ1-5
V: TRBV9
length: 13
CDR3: ASSVSGHSNQPQH